This TCR beta chain was documented in a study of blood T cell repertoires in COVID-19. Ages ranged from about 18 to 100 years, with residence in 24 US areas. Which cohort a participant joined came from the clinical history participants gave. Germline V CDR1 and CDR2: SGHVT, SQSDAQ. This CDR3 contains 14 residues. The V end was cut by 7 bases, the J end by 4 bases, with 13 bases between. The repertoire was sequenced with immunoSEQ multiplex PCR; TCRdb's copy has only in-frame clones and lacks some. The sample gives some 250,000 clones, approximately 85% of which show up once; around 1.8% is in the top ten.

Source material: PBMCs or T cells enriched from blood (not recorded which). V gene TRBV7-4 combines with J gene TRBJ1-4; D possibly corresponds to TRBD1 (5 bases). The sequence came from a woman in her 50s who had recovered from COVID-19. CDR3 protein: CASTLGQDNEKLFF. DNA for the CDR3: TGTGCCAGCACCTTGGGGCAGGATAATGAAAAACTGTTTTTT.